This T cell receptor beta chain originates from a study of blood T cell repertoires in COVID-19. Study overall: The United States, Italy and Spain supplied acute and convalescent COVID-19 samples. T cells, B-cell-depleted T cells, or PBMCs supplied cDNA or gDNA.

The CDR3 length is 13 residues. Germline assignment: CDR1 DFQATT and CDR2 SNEGSKA (reference sequence). Trimming removed 3 bases from V and 3 bases from J, with 11 bases in between. The authors' processing: Reference gene primer amplification gave nucleated cell count estimates. Profiled with immunoSEQ multiplex PCR; TCRdb holds only in-frame clones, not every one. That table supplies the V and J calls and clone size; D and trimming were determined from the DNA. The data contain approximately 80,000 clones, around 82% of them singletons. Those enrolled in Seattle joined during active infection and were followed longitudinally afterward.

Sample: peripheral blood. V and J are TRBV20-1 and TRBJ1-2, with D possibly being TRBD1 (5 bases). This clonotype originated in a woman older than 75 with COVID-19, enrolled during active disease. This CDR3 reads CSASTAGDYGYTF. As DNA, the CDR3 is TGCAGTGCTAGTACTGCGGGGGACTATGGCTACACCTTC.